The following is a T cell receptor beta chain sequence with its context. Its specificity is unknown. Primers included in the PCR were 60 Vbeta and 13 Jbeta primers. Profiling relied on immunoSEQ multiplex PCR, and the TCRdb table lists in-frame clones only, not all of them. In total, the table holds 150,000 or so clones. This record belongs to a study of cytomegalovirus exposure and HLA in healthy donors. Points from the study as a whole: Later on, an analysis tied over 15,000 TCR beta sequences to HLA alleles at 0.05 false discovery rate.

Germline loops: CDR1 MNHEY, CDR2 SMNVEV (reference sequence). This CDR3 is 16 amino acids long. V lost 7 bases to trimming and J lost 2 bases; unmatched junction nucleotides: 11. Specimen: PBMCs. The V and J genes are TRBV27 and TRBJ2-1; TRBD2 matches at 7 bases. This clonotype was sampled from a man aged 25 to 40 in good health and CMV-seronegative. CDR3 in amino acids: CASNIRTSPTYNEQFF. The CDR3 DNA is TGTGCCAGCAACATCAGGACTAGTCCAACCTACAATGAGCAGTTCTTC.